The rows below give T cell receptor beta chains drawn from one sample of a study of blood T cell repertoires in COVID-19. Here immunoSEQ multiplex PCR was the method, and the copy in TCRdb shows in-frame clones only, minus some. The sample has approximately 93,000 clones, roughly 90% seen once. Material: peripheral blood. All receptors come from a man between 50 and 59 years old with active or convalescent COVID-19. The CDR3 runs from the conserved cysteine through the conserved F or W. The D gene is left open where the match is weak. Size is omitted from some rows. Given values are once, few, many or a class for expanded clones.

j_call: TRBJ1-6; clone_size: NA; d_call: TRBD1; v_call: TRBV30; cdr3_aa: CAWSPGQANSPLHF; cdr3_nt: TGTGCCTGGAGCCCGGGACAGGCAAATTCACCCCTCCACTTT
j_call: TRBJ1-2; clone_size: NA; d_call: NA; v_call: TRBV28; cdr3_aa: CASIGGNGYGYTF; cdr3_nt: TGTGCCAGCATCGGGGGAAATGGATATGGCTACACCTTC
j_call: TRBJ1-1; clone_size: NA; d_call: TRBD1; v_call: TRBV3-1/TRBV3-2; cdr3_aa: CASSYRDRTGGAFF; cdr3_nt: TGTGCCAGCAGCTACCGGGACAGGACTGGGGGAGCTTTCTTT
j_call: TRBJ1-6; clone_size: NA; d_call: TRBD1; v_call: TRBV7-8; cdr3_aa: CASSLAPGGETPLHF; cdr3_nt: TGTGCCAGCAGCTTAGCGCCAGGGGGCGAAACACCCCTCCACTTT
j_call: TRBJ2-3; clone_size: once; d_call: TRBD2; v_call: TRBV5-1; cdr3_aa: CASSWGASGGRLDTQYF; cdr3_nt: TGCGCCAGCAGCTGGGGGGCCAGCGGGGGAAGGTTGGATACGCAGTATTTT
j_call: TRBJ2-5; clone_size: NA; d_call: TRBD2; v_call: TRBV5-4; cdr3_aa: CASSTGSGRAEETQYF; cdr3_nt: TGTGCCAGCTCTACGGGGAGCGGGAGGGCCGAGGAGACCCAGTACTTC
j_call: TRBJ2-7; clone_size: NA; d_call: TRBD2; v_call: TRBV5-6; cdr3_aa: CASSPSGSLYEQYF; cdr3_nt: TGTGCCAGCAGCCCGAGCGGGAGTTTATACGAGCAGTACTTC
j_call: TRBJ2-3; clone_size: NA; d_call: NA; v_call: TRBV12-1; cdr3_aa: CASSAGLADRYTDTQYF; cdr3_nt: TGTGCCAGCAGCGCTGGACTAGCGGATAGGTACACAGATACGCAGTATTTT
j_call: TRBJ2-1; clone_size: NA; d_call: TRBD1; v_call: TRBV5-4; cdr3_aa: CASNGQGYNEQFF; cdr3_nt: TGTGCCAGCAACGGACAGGGCTACAATGAGCAGTTCTTC
j_call: TRBJ2-2; clone_size: few; d_call: NA; v_call: TRBV5-1; cdr3_aa: CASSLAFANTGELFF; cdr3_nt: TGCGCCAGCAGCTTGGCCTTCGCGAACACCGGGGAGCTGTTTTTT
j_call: TRBJ2-7; clone_size: NA; d_call: TRBD2; v_call: TRBV4-1; cdr3_aa: CASSGLAGGYEQYF; cdr3_nt: TGCGCCAGCAGCGGGCTAGCGGGTGGCTACGAGCAGTACTTC
j_call: TRBJ1-6; clone_size: NA; d_call: NA; v_call: TRBV30; cdr3_aa: CAWSPRGGSPLHF; cdr3_nt: TGTGCCTGGAGTCCCAGGGGAGGGTCACCCCTCCACTTT
j_call: TRBJ2-3; clone_size: NA; d_call: TRBD2; v_call: TRBV6-2/TRBV6-3; cdr3_aa: CASSYSMLAGGGTDTQYF; cdr3_nt: TGTGCCAGCAGTTACTCGATGTTGGCGGGGGGGGGCACAGATACGCAGTATTTT
j_call: TRBJ1-3; clone_size: NA; d_call: NA; v_call: TRBV5-1; cdr3_aa: CASSLESSGNTIYF; cdr3_nt: TGCGCCAGCAGCTTAGAGAGCTCTGGAAACACCATATATTTT
j_call: TRBJ1-6; clone_size: NA; d_call: NA; v_call: TRBV3-1/TRBV3-2; cdr3_aa: CASSQDSGNSPLHF; cdr3_nt: TGTGCCAGCAGCCAAGATTCGGGGAATTCACCCCTCCACTTT
j_call: TRBJ1-4; clone_size: NA; d_call: NA; v_call: TRBV24-1; cdr3_aa: CATSDGGATNEKLFF; cdr3_nt: TGTGCCACCAGTGATGGGGGGGCCACTAATGAAAAACTGTTTTTT
j_call: TRBJ2-7; clone_size: NA; d_call: NA; v_call: TRBV28; cdr3_aa: CASSATRQAILYYEQYF; cdr3_nt: TGTGCCAGCAGCGCCACTAGGCAGGCGATCCTCTACTACGAGCAGTACTTC
j_call: TRBJ2-7; clone_size: once; d_call: TRBD1; v_call: TRBV28; cdr3_aa: CASSSRDSSYEQYF; cdr3_nt: TGTGCCAGCAGTTCCAGGGACAGCTCCTACGAGCAGTACTTC
j_call: TRBJ1-4; clone_size: NA; d_call: NA; v_call: TRBV2; cdr3_aa: CASNRQVLEKLFF; cdr3_nt: TGTGCCAGCAACCGACAGGTTCTTGAAAAACTGTTTTTT
j_call: TRBJ2-3; clone_size: NA; d_call: TRBD2; v_call: TRBV10-3; cdr3_aa: CAITKGSGGSTDTQYF; cdr3_nt: TGTGCCATCACAAAAGGGTCGGGAGGGTCCACAGATACGCAGTATTTT
j_call: TRBJ2-7; clone_size: NA; d_call: TRBD1; v_call: TRBV6-5; cdr3_aa: CASTSRSGQGGTYF; cdr3_nt: TGTGCCAGCACTTCACGAAGTGGACAGGGGGGTACGTACTTC
j_call: TRBJ1-6; clone_size: NA; d_call: TRBD1; v_call: TRBV2; cdr3_aa: CASSRQGSHSPLHF; cdr3_nt: TGTGCCAGCAGTCGACAGGGTTCCCATTCACCCCTCCACTTT
j_call: TRBJ2-7; clone_size: NA; d_call: TRBD1; v_call: TRBV7-2; cdr3_aa: CASSLEPGGYEQYF; cdr3_nt: TGTGCCAGCAGCTTAGAACCAGGGGGCTACGAGCAGTACTTC
j_call: TRBJ1-2; clone_size: NA; d_call: NA; v_call: TRBV5-1; cdr3_aa: CASSLVAAGDYGYTF; cdr3_nt: TGCGCCAGCAGCTTGGTGGCCGCCGGGGACTATGGCTACACCTTC
j_call: TRBJ2-5; clone_size: NA; d_call: NA; v_call: TRBV25-1; cdr3_aa: CASSDHRGTQYF; cdr3_nt: TGTGCCAGCAGTGACCATCGAGGGACCCAGTACTTC
j_call: TRBJ2-5; clone_size: NA; d_call: NA; v_call: TRBV10-1; cdr3_aa: CASSDRVWETQYF; cdr3_nt: TGCGCCAGCAGTGACAGGGTATGGGAGACCCAGTACTTC
j_call: TRBJ2-7; clone_size: few; d_call: TRBD2; v_call: TRBV4-3; cdr3_aa: CASSQGISGGAPYEQYF; cdr3_nt: TGCGCCAGCAGCCAAGGGATAAGCGGGGGAGCCCCCTACGAGCAGTACTTC
j_call: TRBJ2-7; clone_size: NA; d_call: NA; v_call: TRBV20-1; cdr3_aa: CSASGGIFSYEQYF; cdr3_nt: TGCAGTGCTAGTGGCGGGATTTTCTCCTACGAGCAGTACTTC
j_call: TRBJ2-1; clone_size: NA; d_call: TRBD1; v_call: TRBV19; cdr3_aa: CASSIPSGTGFDEQFF; cdr3_nt: TGTGCCAGTAGTATACCCTCCGGGACAGGGTTCGATGAGCAGTTCTTC
j_call: TRBJ2-3; clone_size: NA; d_call: NA; v_call: TRBV5-1; cdr3_aa: CASSPDSQSSTDTQYF; cdr3_nt: TGCGCCAGCAGCCCGGACAGCCAATCTAGCACAGATACGCAGTATTTT
j_call: TRBJ2-1; clone_size: once; d_call: TRBD1; v_call: TRBV19; cdr3_aa: CASSTDRAPFREQFF; cdr3_nt: TGTGCCAGTAGTACTGACAGGGCCCCATTCAGAGAGCAGTTCTTC
j_call: TRBJ1-2; clone_size: NA; d_call: NA; v_call: TRBV14; cdr3_aa: CASGATANYGYTF; cdr3_nt: TGTGCCAGCGGTGCGACAGCTAACTATGGCTACACCTTC
j_call: TRBJ1-1; clone_size: NA; d_call: NA; v_call: TRBV4-1; cdr3_aa: CASSQDRVEAFF; cdr3_nt: TGCGCCAGCAGCCAAGACAGGGTGGAAGCTTTCTTT
j_call: TRBJ2-7; clone_size: NA; d_call: NA; v_call: TRBV19; cdr3_aa: CASSTHRQGGYEQYF; cdr3_nt: TGTGCCAGTAGTACCCACCGACAGGGAGGATACGAGCAGTACTTC
j_call: TRBJ2-2; clone_size: NA; d_call: TRBD1; v_call: TRBV25-1; cdr3_aa: CASSEGDRVFPGELFF; cdr3_nt: TGTGCCAGCAGTGAAGGGGACAGGGTATTTCCCGGGGAGCTGTTTTTT
j_call: TRBJ1-5; clone_size: NA; d_call: TRBD1; v_call: TRBV10-3; cdr3_aa: CAISPGQGGHQPQHF; cdr3_nt: TGTGCCATCAGTCCGGGACAGGGGGGTCACCAGCCCCAGCATTTT
j_call: TRBJ2-3; clone_size: NA; d_call: NA; v_call: TRBV28; cdr3_aa: CASSLKRDTQYF; cdr3_nt: TGTGCCAGCAGTCTCAAGCGGGATACGCAGTATTTT
j_call: TRBJ1-1; clone_size: NA; d_call: NA; v_call: TRBV29-1; cdr3_aa: CSSSTGRYTEAFF; cdr3_nt: TGCAGCTCATCCACAGGGAGATACACTGAAGCTTTCTTT
j_call: TRBJ2-1; clone_size: NA; d_call: TRBD2; v_call: TRBV7-9; cdr3_aa: CASSLVGGRGYNEQFF; cdr3_nt: TGTGCCAGCAGCTTGGTGGGAGGGCGGGGTTACAATGAGCAGTTCTTC
j_call: TRBJ1-4; clone_size: few; d_call: TRBD1; v_call: TRBV6-5; cdr3_aa: CASSLGQGEGEKLFF; cdr3_nt: TGTGCCAGCAGTCTTGGACAGGGGGAGGGTGAAAAACTGTTTTTT
j_call: TRBJ1-2; clone_size: NA; d_call: NA; v_call: TRBV6-6; cdr3_aa: CASSYPPPSYGYTF; cdr3_nt: TGTGCCAGCAGTTACCCCCCACCCAGCTATGGCTACACCTTC
j_call: TRBJ2-1; clone_size: NA; d_call: NA; v_call: TRBV6-2/TRBV6-3; cdr3_aa: CASSPAGRTYNEQFF; cdr3_nt: TGTGCCAGCAGCCCCGCGGGACGAACGTACAATGAGCAGTTCTTC
j_call: TRBJ2-2; clone_size: NA; d_call: TRBD2; v_call: TRBV10-3; cdr3_aa: CAISGLAGLNTGELFF; cdr3_nt: TGTGCCATCAGCGGACTAGCGGGTCTAAACACCGGGGAGCTGTTTTTT
j_call: TRBJ1-5; clone_size: NA; d_call: NA; v_call: TRBV19; cdr3_aa: CASSLGAGNQPQHF; cdr3_nt: TGTGCCAGTAGTCTGGGGGCGGGCAATCAGCCCCAGCATTTT
j_call: TRBJ2-1; clone_size: once; d_call: NA; v_call: TRBV15; cdr3_aa: CATSRDLRDEQFF; cdr3_nt: TGTGCCACCAGCAGAGATCTGCGGGATGAGCAGTTCTTC
j_call: TRBJ2-7; clone_size: NA; d_call: TRBD1; v_call: TRBV19; cdr3_aa: CASSRDETGAYEQYF; cdr3_nt: TGTGCCAGTAGCCGCGATGAGACAGGGGCCTACGAGCAGTACTTC
j_call: TRBJ2-7; clone_size: NA; d_call: NA; v_call: TRBV15; cdr3_aa: CATSSRLGPRDYEQYF; cdr3_nt: TGTGCCACCAGCAGCCGACTAGGGCCGAGAGACTACGAGCAGTACTTC
j_call: TRBJ1-3; clone_size: NA; d_call: TRBD1; v_call: TRBV11-2; cdr3_aa: CASSLASPTGGNTIYF; cdr3_nt: TGTGCCAGCAGCTTAGCCTCCCCGACAGGGGGAAACACCATATATTTT
j_call: TRBJ1-4; clone_size: once; d_call: TRBD1; v_call: TRBV12-5; cdr3_aa: CASGASNRGGTEKLFF; cdr3_nt: TGTGCTAGTGGTGCGAGTAACAGGGGAGGTACTGAAAAACTGTTTTTT
j_call: TRBJ1-2; clone_size: NA; d_call: NA; v_call: TRBV5-1; cdr3_aa: CASRPDRSGGYGYTF; cdr3_nt: TGCGCCAGCAGACCTGACAGGAGTGGGGGATATGGCTACACCTTC
j_call: TRBJ1-3; clone_size: NA; d_call: TRBD1; v_call: TRBV5-1; cdr3_aa: CASSPTGSGNTIYF; cdr3_nt: TGCGCCAGCAGCCCGACAGGGTCTGGAAACACCATATATTTT
j_call: TRBJ2-7; clone_size: NA; d_call: TRBD2; v_call: TRBV28; cdr3_aa: CASSPGTSGRGQYF; cdr3_nt: TGTGCCAGCAGTCCCGGGACTAGCGGGAGGGGGCAGTACTTC
j_call: TRBJ2-3; clone_size: NA; d_call: TRBD2; v_call: TRBV9; cdr3_aa: CASSVALRSRGGYTDTQYF; cdr3_nt: TGTGCCAGCAGCGTAGCTCTACGTTCCCGGGGGGGGTACACAGATACGCAGTATTTT
j_call: TRBJ2-1; clone_size: NA; d_call: TRBD2; v_call: TRBV2; cdr3_aa: CATTSGRAGNEQFF; cdr3_nt: TGTGCCACCACCAGCGGGAGGGCCGGGAATGAGCAGTTCTTC